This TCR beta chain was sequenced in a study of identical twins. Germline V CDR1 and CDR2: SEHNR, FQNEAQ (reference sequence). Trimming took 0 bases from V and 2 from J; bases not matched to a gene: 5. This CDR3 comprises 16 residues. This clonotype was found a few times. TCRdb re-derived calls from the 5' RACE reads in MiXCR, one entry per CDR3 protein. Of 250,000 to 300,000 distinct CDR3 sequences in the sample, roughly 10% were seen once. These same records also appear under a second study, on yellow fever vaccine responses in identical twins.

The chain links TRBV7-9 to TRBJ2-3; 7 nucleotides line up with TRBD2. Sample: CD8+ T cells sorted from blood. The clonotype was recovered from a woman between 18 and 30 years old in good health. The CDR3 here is CASSLASSGLTDTQYF. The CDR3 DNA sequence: TGTGCCAGCAGCTTAGCGTCTAGCGGACTCACAGATACGCAGTATTTT.